This T cell receptor beta chain stems from a study of blood T cell repertoires in COVID-19. Study overall: PBMCs, B-cell-depleted T cells, or T cells were the source of the cDNA or gDNA that made up the material.

As processed by the authors: Estimated nucleated cell counts came from reference gene primer amplification. Assay: immunoSEQ multiplex PCR; the TCRdb copy retains only in-frame clones and omits some. D and trimming come from the DNA, and the V and J calls and clone size come from that table. Of nearly 250,000 clones in the sample, about 87% were seen once. The germline V gene has CDR1 MNHEY and CDR2 SMNVEV (reference sequence). After removal of 4 bases from V and 0 bases from J, the junction contained 9 bases not matched to a gene. The CDR3 length is 17 residues. Participants classified as exposed had met a COVID-19 case within 2 weeks before study entry.

Sequences were obtained from PBMCs or T cells enriched from blood (not recorded which). This chain joins TRBV27 and TRBJ2-1, with 7 bases that match TRBD1. The sequence came from a man between 45 and 60 years old who had been exposed to COVID-19. The CDR3 protein is CASSYRDRSFSYNEQFF. In DNA, the CDR3 is TGTGCCAGCAGTTACCGGGACAGATCCTTCTCCTACAATGAGCAGTTCTTC.